A single sample is the source of the 4 T cell receptor beta chains below, sequenced in a study of T cells in Graves' hyperthyroidism and ophthalmopathy. Authors of the study amplified TCR beta CDR3 regions from RNA transcripts. The TCR CDR3 first-round RT-PCR relied on the HTBI primer set. TCRdb fed the multiplex PCR reads into MiXCR, producing one record per CDR3 protein. Of a few hundred thousand distinct CDR3 sequences listed, 16% are singletons. Material for sequencing was blood. These receptors all stem from a woman in her thirties or forties with Graves' ophthalmopathy.

This rearrangement joins TRBV20-1 to TRBJ2-5; D remains unclear. The CDR3 covers 13 residues. Per germline, CDR1 DFQATT and CDR2 SNEGSKA (reference sequence). Trimming cost V 3 bases and J 3 bases, with 11 bases left between them. DNA for the CDR3: TGCAGTGCTAGGCTTCACGGCGAAGAGACCCAGTACTTC. Protein: CSARLHGEETQYF.

Only a few counts were recorded for this clonotype. This chain uses TRBV6-1 with TRBJ2-7, with D possibly being TRBD1 (6 bases). CDR1 and CDR2 from the germline V gene are MNHNS and SASEGT. The ends were cut back, 5 bases at V and 3 bases at J, with 17 bases in the middle. The CDR3 is 15 amino acids. As DNA, the CDR3 is TGTGCCAGCAGTCAAAATGGGCAGGGGATCTACGAGCAGTACTTC. It translates to CASSQNGQGIYEQYF.

In regard to this clonotype: A read error may be the cause here, since a much bigger clone is one base away. The chain employs TRBV20-1 and TRBJ2-7; a possible D gene is TRBD1 (6 bases). Germline V CDR1 and CDR2: DFQATT, SNEGSKA (reference sequence). The CDR3 is made up of 16 amino acids. Here the CDR3 reads CGARGTQGSGYGEQYF. In DNA, the CDR3 is TGCGGTGCTAGAGGGACACAGGGATCCGGCTACGGCGAGCAGTACTTC.

This clonotype has just a few counts. The genes are TRBV19 and TRBJ1-5, with a tentative D call TRBD1 (5 bases). V lost 6 bases and J 0 bases, leaving 9 bases between the germline ends. The CDR3 loop spans 14 amino acids. The V gene's germline CDR1 is LNHDA and CDR2 SQIVND (reference sequence). The CDR3 DNA follows: TGTGCCAGTAGAATGGGGGGTAGCAATCAGCCCCAGCATTTT. Protein sequence: CASRMGGSNQPQHF.